The text below deals with one TCR beta chain. These data originate in a study of control samples from healthy donors and cancer patients. Clones were sequenced by immunoSEQ multiplex PCR, and TCRdb holds only the in-frame ones, with some missing. Of 90,000 to 150,000 clones listed, around 92% are singletons. Trimming removed 3 bases from V and 10 bases from J, with 18 bases in between. This CDR3 has 14 amino acids. Germline assignment: CDR1 LNHDA and CDR2 SQIVND (reference sequence). Source material: blood. The gene calls are TRBV19 and TRBJ1-2, with D tentatively TRBD1 (6 bases). This clonotype was obtained from a man aged 50-60 years in good health. CDR3 DNA sequence: TGTGCCAGTAGTATTCAGGACAGCCAGCCGCACTACACCTTC. This sequence encodes CASSIQDSQPHYTF.